These 29 T cell receptor beta chains came from one sample sequenced in a study of radiation and T cells in renal cell carcinoma (TCRdb year 2020). Library generation was performed with the immunoSEQ multiplex PCR assay. As stored in TCRdb, this immuneACCESS dataset retains in-frame rearrangements with V and J assigned. A fraction of the clones does not appear; measured against another copy, unresolved V genes explain less than half of the discrepancy, and the remainder lacks a known reason. Present in this sample are some 21,000 clones, 45% to 65% of which were seen just once. The ten most abundant clones make up roughly 22% of the sample. Reading the label with the study, this specimen's time point is: tumor resected at nephrectomy. What this sample's treatment or condition label stands for: treatment-naive control, cytoreductive nephrectomy. The sequencing used tumor tissue, collected from a patient whose treatment was nephrectomy without radiotherapy. The source is a human donor with renal cell carcinoma.

The rearrangement links TRBV30 to TRBJ1-4; 8 nucleotides align to TRBD1. The V gene end was trimmed by 2 bases and the J gene end by 8 bases; junction bases not matched to a gene: 7. The germline CDR1 and CDR2 sequences are GTSNPN and SVGIG (reference sequence). The length of the CDR3 is 14 residues. CDR3 amino acids: CAWSLGTGDEKLFF. CDR3 DNA sequence: TGTGCCTGGAGTTTAGGGACAGGTGACGAAAAACTGTTTTTT. The full variable domain, completed using reference TRBV30 and TRBJ1-4, is SQTIHQWPATLVQPVGSPLSLECTVEGTSNPNLYWYRQAAGRGLQLLFYSVGIGQISSEVPQNLSASRPQDRQFILSSKKLLLSDSGFYLCAWSLGTGDEKLFFGSGTQLSVL.

The V call is TRBV6-5, the J call TRBJ2-7; no reliable D call. Trimming took 7 bases from V and 6 from J, leaving 13 bases between them. This CDR3 spans 12 amino acids. Germline V gene lookup returns CDR1 MNHEY and CDR2 SVGAGI. The CDR3 coding sequence is TGTGCCAGCACCTCCCACGCTGGCGAGCAGTACTTC. The encoded protein is CASTSHAGEQYF.

This chain connects TRBV7-2 to TRBJ2-1; maybe TRBD2 (5 bases). V was clipped by 3 bases and J by 8 bases, with 8 bases between them. Germline-derived CDR1 and CDR2 are SGHTA and FQGNSA. The CDR3 loop spans 12 amino acids. CDR3 region: CASSLFGDEQFF. In DNA form, the CDR3 reads TGTGCCAGCAGCTTGTTCGGGGATGAGCAGTTCTTC.

The rearrangement joins TRBV19 to TRBJ1-2; no reliable D call. Germline values: CDR1 LNHDA, CDR2 SQIVND (reference sequence). The CDR3 runs 17 residues. Trimming took off 3 bases at V and 6 bases at J, with 23 bases between the two ends. This chain's CDR3 is CASSIRGLALRPNGYTF. The CDR3 region has the DNA TGTGCCAGTAGTATTCGTGGGCTGGCGCTTCGGCCGAATGGCTACACCTTC.

V gene TRBV7-9 combines with J gene TRBJ2-3; D uncertain. With 1 base removed from V and 8 bases from J, the gap between germline ends came to 4 bases. Germline lookup yields CDR1 SEHNR and CDR2 FQNEAQ (reference sequence). This CDR3 has 11 residues. CDR3 nucleotides: TGTGCCAGCAGCTTAGTCGGTACGCAGTATTTT. It yields the protein CASSLVGTQYF.

This clone was recorded a few times. The chain recombines TRBV5-4 with TRBJ1-2, with D unresolved. Per germline, CDR1 SGHNT and CDR2 YYREEE (reference sequence). The V and J ends lost 0 bases and 6 bases respectively, with 9 bases between them. This CDR3 has 13 amino acids. CDR3 in DNA: TGTGCCAGCAGCTTGGCCGACTTAGATGGCTACACCTTC. Protein: CASSLADLDGYTF.

This chain joins TRBV10-1 and TRBJ2-7; D assignment may be TRBD1 or TRBD2 (5 bases each). The CDR3 runs to 14 residues. The germline V gene encodes CDR1 WNHNN and CDR2 SYGVQD (reference sequence). Trimming shortened V by 7 bases and J by 0 bases, and 13 bases separated the two germline ends. In nucleotides, the CDR3 is TGCGCCAGCATGGGGGTCCATAACTCCTACGAGCAGTACTTC. Residues: CASMGVHNSYEQYF.

The chain recombines TRBV30 with TRBJ2-7; TRBD1 or TRBD2 may be the D gene (6 bases each). The V gene's germline CDR1 is GTSNPN and CDR2 SVGIG (reference sequence). The V end was cut by 2 bases, the J end by 2 bases, with 10 bases between. This CDR3 spans 13 amino acids. The CDR3 bases are TGTGCCTGGAGTAGGGGGGACCCCTACGAGCAGTACTTC. Amino acids: CAWSRGDPYEQYF.

This sequence joins TRBV7-2 and TRBJ1-4; a weak D match, TRBD1 (5 bases). Germline V lookup: CDR1 SGHTA, CDR2 FQGNSA. There are 15 residues in the CDR3. V was cut by 4 bases and J by 0 bases, with 9 bases left in between. The CDR3 sequence is CASSSDSATNEKLFF. CDR3 nucleotide sequence: TGTGCCAGCAGCTCAGACAGCGCAACTAATGAAAAACTGTTTTTT. The full variable domain, completed using reference TRBV7-2 and TRBJ1-4, is GAGVSQSPSNKVTEKGKDVELRCDPISGHTALYWYRQSLGQGLEFLIYFQGNSAPDKSGLPSDRFSAERTGGSVSTLTIQRTQQEDSAVYLCASSSDSATNEKLFFGSGTQLSVL.

This clone was seen just once. The chain uses TRBV9 and TRBJ1-3, with D tentatively TRBD1 (6 bases). Trimming cost V 0 bases and J 2 bases, with 9 bases left between them. Germline lookup yields CDR1 SGDLS and CDR2 YYNGEE. This CDR3 contains 15 residues. The CDR3 DNA reads TGTGCCAGCAGCGTAGAGGGGGGCCCTGGAAACACCATATATTTT. The encoded protein is CASSVEGGPGNTIYF.

This clone was observed a handful of times. This sequence joins TRBV12-5 and TRBJ2-7; 13 bases map to TRBD2. Germline lookup yields CDR1 LGHNT and CDR2 FRNRAP. There are 16 residues in the CDR3. Germline trimming cut 7 bases from V and 6 bases from J; bases unmatched to any gene: 12. In DNA form, the CDR3 reads TGTGCTAGTGCTCGGACTAGCGGGGGCCATCCCACCGAGCAGTACTTC. Translated, it gives CASARTSGGHPTEQYF.

The V call is TRBV10-3, the J call TRBJ1-1; 7 bases line up with TRBD1. Germline trimming cut 6 bases from V and 5 bases from J; bases unmatched to any gene: 6. CDR1 ENHRY and CDR2 SYGVKD come from the germline V gene. The CDR3 consists of 13 residues. DNA for the CDR3: TGTGCCATCAGGGTTGACAGGGAAACTGAAGCTTTCTTT. As protein: CAIRVDRETEAFF.

V is TRBV27 and J is TRBJ1-1; D gene unclear. CDR1 MNHEY and CDR2 SMNVEV come from the germline V gene (reference sequence). The CDR3 consists of 11 residues. V lost 4 bases and J lost 2, with 2 bases in between. DNA of the CDR3: TGTGCCAGCAGTTCCAACACTGAAGCTTTCTTT. Translation: CASSSNTEAFF.

This clone was seen a handful of times. J is TRBJ2-5 and V is TRBV7-2, with TRBD1 matching over 7 bases. Unmatched junction bases numbered 2, after V lost 6 bases and J lost 1 base. Per germline, CDR1 SGHTA and CDR2 FQGNSA. The length of the CDR3 is 13 residues. As DNA, the CDR3 is TGTGCCAGCAGGACAGGGTCCCAAGAGACCCAGTACTTC. This encodes CASRTGSQETQYF.

J is TRBJ2-4 and V is TRBV29-1; D might be TRBD1 or TRBD2, each matching 5 bases. CDR3 length: 11 residues. The V gene's germline CDR1 is SQVTM and CDR2 ANQGSEA. Trimming took 4 bases from V and 5 from J, leaving 6 bases between them. The DNA for the CDR3 is TGCAGCGTTGTGGGGGAAAACATTCAGTACTTC. It codes for CSVVGENIQYF.

This clone was observed a few times. The rearrangement links TRBV30 to TRBJ1-1; the D is unclear. Per germline, CDR1 GTSNPN and CDR2 SVGIG (reference sequence). Trimming shortened V by 2 bases and J by 3 bases, and 10 bases separated the two germline ends. This CDR3 comprises 13 residues. CDR3 bases: TGTGCCTGGAGTACAGCCCGGGACACTGAAGCTTTCTTT. This sequence encodes CAWSTARDTEAFF.

The chain uses TRBV6-5 and TRBJ2-7, with no clear D. The CDR3 has 8 residues. Germline V gives CDR1 MNHEY, CDR2 SVGAGI. V lost 7 bases, J lost 13 bases, and 8 bases lay in between. The CDR3: CASIELYF. The CDR3 DNA is TGTGCCAGCATTGAGCTCTACTTC.

The table lists this clone with a count of one. CDR3 sequence: CASSSTGTSRYNEQFF. CDR3 sequence (DNA): TGTGCCAGCAGCTCAACCGGGACTAGCAGGTACAATGAGCAGTTCTTC. V usage is TRBV7-9 and J usage is TRBJ2-1, with TRBD2 identical over 9 bases. V lost 4 bases and J lost 4; bases outside the gene matches: 8. The CDR3 is made up of 16 amino acids. In germline, CDR1 is SEHNR, CDR2 FQNEAQ (reference sequence). The full variable domain, rest sourced from reference TRBV7-9 and TRBJ2-1, is DTGVSQNPRHKITKRGQNVTFRCDPISEHNRLYWYRQTLGQGPEFLTYFQNEAQLEKSRLLSDRFSAERPKGSFSTLEIQRTEQGDSAMYLCASSSTGTSRYNEQFFGPGTRLTVL.

This clone was seen just once. The chain couples TRBV16 to TRBJ2-5; 9 bases map to TRBD1. The germline gives CDR1 KGHSY, CDR2 FQNENV. CDR3 length: 15 residues. The V segment lost 3 bases and the J segment 4 bases; nucleotides outside the gene matches: 6. CDR3 amino acids: CASSQTGTGTETQYF. The CDR3 DNA sequence: TGTGCCAGCAGCCAGACCGGGACAGGGACAGAGACCCAGTACTTC.

This clone was detected a few times. This sequence joins TRBV4-2 and TRBJ1-5, with D perhaps TRBD1 (6 bases). V was cut by 1 base and J by 5 bases, with 21 bases left in between. Per germline, CDR1 LGHNA and CDR2 YNFKEQ. The CDR3 contains 18 residues. This chain's CDR3 is CASSQVNSGQHPYQPQHF. CDR3 nucleotide sequence: TGTGCCAGCAGCCAAGTCAATTCAGGACAGCACCCTTATCAGCCCCAGCATTTT.

This clone has only a few counts. J is TRBJ1-1 and V is TRBV7-6; D gene ambiguous. Trimming removed 2 bases from V and 1 base from J, with 14 bases in between. There are 16 residues in the CDR3. CDR1 is SGHVS, CDR2 FNYEAQ, per germline. The CDR3 sequence: CASSLLPGRQNTEAFF. The CDR3 nucleotides read TGTGCCAGCAGCTTACTGCCCGGACGGCAGAACACTGAAGCTTTCTTT.

This clone was recorded once. The chain couples TRBV5-1 to TRBJ1-3; D call uncertain. The germline gives CDR1 SGHRS, CDR2 YFSETQ. CDR3 length equals 12 residues. V was shortened by 2 bases and J by 4 bases, with 4 bases between the two germline ends. The CDR3 region has the DNA TGCGCCAGCAGCTTTGAAGGAAACACCATATATTTT. This gives the protein CASSFEGNTIYF.

The CDR3 reads CASSFRDSYEQYF. The CDR3 DNA follows: TGTGCCAGCAGCTTTCGGGACAGCTACGAGCAGTACTTC. The chain couples TRBV5-5 to TRBJ2-7, with TRBD1 identical over 7 bases. CDR1 and CDR2 (germline): SGHKS, YYEKEE (reference sequence). The CDR3 loop spans 13 amino acids. Trimming cost V 2 bases and J 3 bases; bases outside gene matches: 2.

J is TRBJ1-1 and V is TRBV5-4, with unresolved D. Trimming took 9 bases from V and 1 from J, leaving 16 bases between them. The CDR3 runs 14 residues. The germline V gene has CDR1 SGHNT and CDR2 YYREEE (reference sequence). Written as DNA, the CDR3 is TGTGCCACCAGAACGGGCAGCCCGAACACTGAAGCTTTCTTT. This sequence encodes CATRTGSPNTEAFF.

The chain links TRBV27 to TRBJ1-6, with 7 nucleotides matching TRBD1. Germline lookup yields CDR1 MNHEY and CDR2 SMNVEV (reference sequence). This CDR3 is 15 amino acids long. The trim removed 5 bases at V and 9 bases at J, leaving 10 bases unmatched. The CDR3 region is CASSIETGMGSPLHF. The CDR3 nucleotides read TGTGCCAGCAGTATTGAGACAGGGATGGGTTCACCCCTCCACTTT.

This clone was seen only a few times. The genes are TRBV2 and TRBJ2-7, with a tentative D call TRBD1 (5 bases). The V end was cut by 4 bases, the J end by 5 bases, with 12 bases between. The germline gives CDR1 SNHLY, CDR2 FYNNEI. The length of the CDR3 is 13 residues. CDR3 DNA: TGTGCCAGCAGTGGTGGCAGGGTCCACGAGCAGTACTTC. Translation: CASSGGRVHEQYF.

This clone was observed a few times. The rearrangement links TRBV6-5 to TRBJ1-1; 7 positions agree with TRBD1. This CDR3 contains 13 residues. Germline lookup yields CDR1 MNHEY and CDR2 SVGAGI. V trimming: 6 bases; J trimming: 4 bases; junction bases outside the gene matches: 5. CDR3 loop: CASRAPGGTEAFF. CDR3 coding DNA: TGTGCCAGCAGGGCCCCAGGGGGCACTGAAGCTTTCTTT.

The chain joins TRBV6-5 to TRBJ1-6, with 8 bases aligning to TRBD1. Losses at the gene ends were 4 bases for V and 7 bases for J; bases not matched to a gene: 6. The CDR3 has 15 amino acids. Looked up from germline, CDR1 is MNHEY and CDR2 is SVGAGI. CDR3 protein: CASSSPTGANSPLHF. The CDR3 bases are TGTGCCAGCAGTTCTCCGACAGGGGCCAATTCACCCCTCCACTTT.

This chain connects TRBV7-9 to TRBJ1-5; 7 bases fit TRBD1. The CDR3 totals 15 residues. Unmatched junction bases numbered 9, after V lost 5 bases and J lost 5 bases. Germline CDR1 SEHNR, CDR2 FQNEAQ (reference sequence). The CDR3 DNA is TGTGCCAGCAGCCCCACAGGGGTGGGGGATCAGCCCCAGCATTTT. Translating gives CASSPTGVGDQPQHF.